The present entry profiles one T cell receptor beta chain with its context. This record belongs to a study of T cells in tumors and immune-related adverse events. The V gene's germline CDR1 is MNHEY and CDR2 SVGAGI. The CDR3 covers 16 residues. The ends lost 0 bases at V and 5 bases at J; junction bases unmatched: 7. Measured with immunoSEQ multiplex PCR; TCRdb has only the in-frame clones, and not every one. Of 9,900 or so clones in the sample, 85% to 95% were seen once. The sequence derives from a female donor with metastatic renal cell carcinoma. The sequencing used lymph node tissue, collected from a patient treated with anti-PD-1 therapy. This chain links TRBV6-5 with TRBJ2-3, with 8 bases fitting TRBD2. As DNA, the CDR3 is TGTGCCAGCAGTTACTCGATCGGGACTAGTGTAGATACGCAGTATTTT. This encodes CASSYSIGTSVDTQYF.